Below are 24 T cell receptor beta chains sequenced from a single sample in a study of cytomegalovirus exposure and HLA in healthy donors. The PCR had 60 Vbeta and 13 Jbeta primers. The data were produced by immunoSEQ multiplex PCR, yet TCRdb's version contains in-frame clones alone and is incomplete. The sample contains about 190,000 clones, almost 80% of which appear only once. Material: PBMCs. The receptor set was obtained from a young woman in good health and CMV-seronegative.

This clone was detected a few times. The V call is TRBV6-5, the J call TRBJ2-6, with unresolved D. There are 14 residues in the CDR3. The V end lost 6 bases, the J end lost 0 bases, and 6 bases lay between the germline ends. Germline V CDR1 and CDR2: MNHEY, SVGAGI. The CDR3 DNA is TGTGCCAGCAGCATTTTCTCTGGGGCCAACGTCCTGACTTTC. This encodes CASSIFSGANVLTF.

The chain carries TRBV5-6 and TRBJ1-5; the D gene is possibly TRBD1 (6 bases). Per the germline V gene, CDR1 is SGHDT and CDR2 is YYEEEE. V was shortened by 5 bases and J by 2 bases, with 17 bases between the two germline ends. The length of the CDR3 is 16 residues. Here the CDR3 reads CASSGGAGNRNQPQHF. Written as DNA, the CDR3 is TGTGCCAGCAGTGGGGGGGCGGGCAACCGCAATCAGCCCCAGCATTTT.

CDR3 bases: TGTGCCAGCAGCACCGGGACAGAAGTCTACGAGCAGTACTTC. This gives the protein CASSTGTEVYEQYF. V is TRBV7-9 and J is TRBJ2-7; TRBD1 matches 7 bases. Germline CDR1 and CDR2: SEHNR and FQNEAQ (reference sequence). V trimming: 5 bases; J trimming: 3 bases; junction bases outside the gene matches: 7. The CDR3 is made up of 14 amino acids.

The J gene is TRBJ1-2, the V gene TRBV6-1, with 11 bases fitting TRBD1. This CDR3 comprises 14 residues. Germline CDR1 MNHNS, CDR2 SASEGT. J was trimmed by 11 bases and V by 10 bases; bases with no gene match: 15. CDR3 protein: CATLATPGQGVYTF. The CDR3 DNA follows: TGTGCCACCCTAGCGACCCCGGGACAGGGGGTTTACACCTTC.

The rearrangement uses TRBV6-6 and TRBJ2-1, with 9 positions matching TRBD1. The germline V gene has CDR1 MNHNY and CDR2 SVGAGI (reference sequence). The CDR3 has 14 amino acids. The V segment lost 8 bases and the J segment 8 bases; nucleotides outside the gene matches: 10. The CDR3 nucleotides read TGTGCCAGCCGAGGAACAGGGGGCCGAGATGAGCAGTTCTTC. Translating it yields CASRGTGGRDEQFF.

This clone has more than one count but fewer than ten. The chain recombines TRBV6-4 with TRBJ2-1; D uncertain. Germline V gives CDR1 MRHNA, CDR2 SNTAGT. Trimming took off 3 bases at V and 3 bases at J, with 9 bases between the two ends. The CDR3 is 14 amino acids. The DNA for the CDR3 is TGTGCCAGCAGTGAAAAACTTGACTACAATGAGCAGTTCTTC. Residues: CASSEKLDYNEQFF.

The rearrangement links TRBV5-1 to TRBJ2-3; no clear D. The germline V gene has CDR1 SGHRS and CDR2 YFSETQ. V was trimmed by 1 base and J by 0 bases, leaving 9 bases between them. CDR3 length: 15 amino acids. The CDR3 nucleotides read TGCGCCAGCAGCTTGTCTCAGATTAGCACAGATACGCAGTATTTT. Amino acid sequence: CASSLSQISTDTQYF. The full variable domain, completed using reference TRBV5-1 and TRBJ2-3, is KAGVTQTPRYLIKTRGQQVTLSCSPISGHRSVSWYQQTPGQGLQFLFEYFSETQRNKGNFPGRFSGRQFSNSRSEMNVSTLELGDSALYLCASSLSQISTDTQYFGPGTRLTVL.

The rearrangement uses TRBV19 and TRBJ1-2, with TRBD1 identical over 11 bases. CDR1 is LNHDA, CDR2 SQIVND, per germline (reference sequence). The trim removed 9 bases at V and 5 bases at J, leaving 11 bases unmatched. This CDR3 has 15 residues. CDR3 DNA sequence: TGTGCCAGCACACTCTGGACAGGGGGCTATTATGGCTACACCTTC. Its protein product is CASTLWTGGYYGYTF.

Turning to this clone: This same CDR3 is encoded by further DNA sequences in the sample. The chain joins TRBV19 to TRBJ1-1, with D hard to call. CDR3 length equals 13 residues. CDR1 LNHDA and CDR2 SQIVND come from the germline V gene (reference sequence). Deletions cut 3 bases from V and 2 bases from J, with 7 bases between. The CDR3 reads CASSMSGNTEAFF. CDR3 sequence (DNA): TGTGCCAGTAGTATGTCGGGTAACACTGAAGCTTTCTTT. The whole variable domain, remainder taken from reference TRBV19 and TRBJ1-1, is DGGITQSPKYLFRKEGQNVTLSCEQNLNHDAMYWYRQDPGQGLRLIYYSQIVNDFQKGDIAEGYSVSREKKESFPLTVTSAQKNPTAFYLCASSMSGNTEAFFGQGTRLTVV.

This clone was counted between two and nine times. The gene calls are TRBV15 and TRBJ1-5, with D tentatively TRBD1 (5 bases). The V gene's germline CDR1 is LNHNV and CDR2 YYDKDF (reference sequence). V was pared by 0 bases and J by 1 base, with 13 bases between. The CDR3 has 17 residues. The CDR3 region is CATSRDWAGYSNQPQHF. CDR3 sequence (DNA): TGTGCCACCAGCAGAGATTGGGCAGGGTACAGCAATCAGCCCCAGCATTTT.

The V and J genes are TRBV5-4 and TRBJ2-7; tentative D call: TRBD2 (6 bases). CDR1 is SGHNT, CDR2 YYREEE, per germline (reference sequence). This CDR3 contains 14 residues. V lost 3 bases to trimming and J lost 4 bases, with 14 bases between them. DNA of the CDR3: TGTGCCAGCAGCTCTCCCGGGACTGCATACGAGCAGTACTTC. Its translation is CASSSPGTAYEQYF.

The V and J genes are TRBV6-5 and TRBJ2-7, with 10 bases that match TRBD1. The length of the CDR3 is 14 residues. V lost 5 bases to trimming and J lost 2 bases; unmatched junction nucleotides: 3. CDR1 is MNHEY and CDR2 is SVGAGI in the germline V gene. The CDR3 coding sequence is TGTGCCAGCAGTCAGGACAGGGGGACCTACGAGCAGTACTTC. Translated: CASSQDRGTYEQYF.

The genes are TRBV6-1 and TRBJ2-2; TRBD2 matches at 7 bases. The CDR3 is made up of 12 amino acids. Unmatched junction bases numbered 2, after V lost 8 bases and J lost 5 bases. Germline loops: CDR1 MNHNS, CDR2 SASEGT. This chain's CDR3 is CASQGGTGELFF. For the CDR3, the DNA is TGTGCCAGCCAGGGAGGGACCGGGGAGCTGTTTTTT.

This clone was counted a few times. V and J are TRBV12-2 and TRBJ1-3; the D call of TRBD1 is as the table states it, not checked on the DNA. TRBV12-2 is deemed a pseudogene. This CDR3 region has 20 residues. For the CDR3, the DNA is TGTGCAAGTCGCTTAGCGGGTAGCCTACAGGGTCACCGAACTGGAAACACCATATATTTT. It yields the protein CASRLAGSLQGHRTGNTIYF.

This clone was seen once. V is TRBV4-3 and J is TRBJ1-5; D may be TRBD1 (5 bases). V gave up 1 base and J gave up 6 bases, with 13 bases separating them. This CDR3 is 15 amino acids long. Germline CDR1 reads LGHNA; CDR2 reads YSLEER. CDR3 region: CASSQVQGSGQPQHF. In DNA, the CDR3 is TGCGCCAGCAGCCAAGTGCAGGGTTCCGGTCAGCCCCAGCATTTT.

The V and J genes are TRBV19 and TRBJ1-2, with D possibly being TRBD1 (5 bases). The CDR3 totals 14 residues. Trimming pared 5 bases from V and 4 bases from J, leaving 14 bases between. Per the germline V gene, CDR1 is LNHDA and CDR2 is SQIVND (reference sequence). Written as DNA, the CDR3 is TGTGCCAGTAGTTCAGGGATCCTCGGCTATGGCTACACCTTC. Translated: CASSSGILGYGYTF.

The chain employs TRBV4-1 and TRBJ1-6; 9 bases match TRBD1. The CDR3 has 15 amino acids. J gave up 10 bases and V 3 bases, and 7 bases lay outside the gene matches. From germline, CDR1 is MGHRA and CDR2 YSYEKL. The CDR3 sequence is CASSHLRTGVSPLHF. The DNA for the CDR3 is TGCGCCAGCAGCCACCTCCGGACAGGGGTCTCACCCCTCCACTTT.

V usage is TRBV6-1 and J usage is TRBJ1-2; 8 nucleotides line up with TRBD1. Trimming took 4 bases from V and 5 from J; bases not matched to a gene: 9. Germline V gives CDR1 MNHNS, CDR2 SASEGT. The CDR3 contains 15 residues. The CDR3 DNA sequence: TGTGCCAGCAGTGGCTACAGGGGGTTTGGTTATGGCTACACCTTC. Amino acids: CASSGYRGFGYGYTF.

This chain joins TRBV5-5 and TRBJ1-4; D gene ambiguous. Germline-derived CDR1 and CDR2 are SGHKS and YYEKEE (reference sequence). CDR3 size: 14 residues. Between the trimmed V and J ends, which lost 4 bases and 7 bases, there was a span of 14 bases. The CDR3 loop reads CASSLKEGGEKLFF. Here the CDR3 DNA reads TGTGCCAGCAGCCTAAAGGAGGGAGGTGAAAAACTGTTTTTT.

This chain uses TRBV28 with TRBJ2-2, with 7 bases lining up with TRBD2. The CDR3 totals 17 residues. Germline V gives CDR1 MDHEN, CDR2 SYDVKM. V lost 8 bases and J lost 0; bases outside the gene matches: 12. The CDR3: CASVSGGLAANTGELFF. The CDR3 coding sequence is TGTGCCAGCGTGTCTGGGGGTCTAGCGGCGAACACCGGGGAGCTGTTTTTT.

This chain's CDR3 is CASSEPRRDSNQPQHF. In nucleotides, the CDR3 is TGTGCCAGCAGTGAACCGAGAAGAGATAGCAATCAGCCCCAGCATTTT. V usage is TRBV6-1 and J usage is TRBJ1-5; unclear D gene. The CDR3 consists of 16 residues. Germline assignment: CDR1 MNHNS and CDR2 SASEGT. V dropped 2 bases and J dropped 0 bases, with 11 bases sitting between them.

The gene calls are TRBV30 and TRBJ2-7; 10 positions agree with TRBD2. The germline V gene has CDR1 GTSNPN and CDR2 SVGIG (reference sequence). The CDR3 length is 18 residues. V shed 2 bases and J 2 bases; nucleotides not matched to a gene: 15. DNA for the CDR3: TGTGCCTGGAGTTTAAGGACTAGCGGACGGGTTATCACCTACGAGCAGTACTTC. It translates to CAWSLRTSGRVITYEQYF.

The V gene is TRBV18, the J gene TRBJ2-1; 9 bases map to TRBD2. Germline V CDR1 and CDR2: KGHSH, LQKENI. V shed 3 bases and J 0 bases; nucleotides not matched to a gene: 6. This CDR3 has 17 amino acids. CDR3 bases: TGTGCCAGCTCACCGAACTTAGCGGGAGCCTCCTACAATGAGCAGTTCTTC. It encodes CASSPNLAGASYNEQFF.

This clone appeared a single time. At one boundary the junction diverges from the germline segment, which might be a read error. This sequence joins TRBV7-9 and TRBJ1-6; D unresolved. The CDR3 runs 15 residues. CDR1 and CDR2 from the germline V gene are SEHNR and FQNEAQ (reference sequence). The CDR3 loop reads CSSSRGWRDNSPLHF. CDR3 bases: TGTTCCAGCAGCCGAGGGTGGAGGGATAATTCACCCCTCCACTTT.